Listed below are T cell receptor beta chains from one sample, sequenced in a study of T cell repertoires in cytomegalovirus infection. Antigens of these TCRs are unknown. TCRdb re-called the reads through MiXCR, storing one row per CDR3 protein. The sample has about 130,000 distinct CDR3 sequences, 30% to 40% seen once. The material was CD8+ T cells from cultured PBMCs, obtained from culture after CMV antigen stimulation. These receptors came from a human donor in good health (CMV status not recorded). Some clones in this sample may be carry-over from other donors' samples. CDR3s include the opening cysteine and the closing phenylalanine or tryptophan. The D gene is left open where the match is weak. A row's size may be missing; if present it is once, few, many or a size class.

v_gene: TRBV7-2; j_gene: TRBJ2-5; d_gene: NA; abundance: few; CDR3aa: CASSTYPDSFKIQETQYF; CDR3nt: TGTGCCAGCAGCACGTACCCAGACAGCTTTAAGATCCAAGAGACCCAGTACTTC
v_gene: TRBV11-2; j_gene: TRBJ2-5; d_gene: NA; abundance: NA; CDR3aa: CASTRPMMETQYF; CDR3nt: TGTGCCAGCACGAGGCCAATGATGGAGACCCAGTACTTC
v_gene: TRBV11-2; j_gene: TRBJ2-1; d_gene: TRBD1; abundance: NA; CDR3aa: CASSSRQGNEQFF; CDR3nt: TGTGCCAGCAGCTCACGACAGGGCAATGAGCAGTTCTTC
v_gene: TRBV7-3; j_gene: TRBJ1-1; d_gene: TRBD1; abundance: NA; CDR3aa: CASSLTGGGKTEAFF; CDR3nt: TGTGCCAGCAGCTTAACAGGAGGGGGCAAGACTGAAGCTTTCTTT
v_gene: TRBV25-1; j_gene: TRBJ1-2; d_gene: NA; abundance: many; CDR3aa: CASSEQPSYGYTF; CDR3nt: TGTGCCAGCAGTGAACAGCCTTCCTATGGCTACACCTTC
v_gene: TRBV28; j_gene: TRBJ1-3; d_gene: TRBD1; abundance: NA; CDR3aa: CASSSQGQGLQAIYF; CDR3nt: TGTGCCAGCAGTTCTCAGGGACAGGGACTTCAAGCCATATATTTT
v_gene: TRBV5-6; j_gene: TRBJ1-5; d_gene: NA; abundance: many; CDR3aa: CASSLDGNQPQHF; CDR3nt: TGTGCCAGCAGCTTGGACGGGAATCAGCCCCAGCATTTT
v_gene: TRBV14; j_gene: TRBJ2-5; d_gene: NA; abundance: NA; CDR3aa: CASSQAQTQYF; CDR3nt: TGTGCCAGCAGCCAAGCCCAAACCCAGTACTTC
v_gene: TRBV7-2; j_gene: TRBJ1-6; d_gene: NA; abundance: many; CDR3aa: CASSLGRPESSYNSPLHF; CDR3nt: TGTGCCAGCAGCCTTGGGAGGCCCGAAAGCTCCTATAATTCACCCCTCCACTTT
v_gene: TRBV12-3/TRBV12-4; j_gene: TRBJ2-7; d_gene: NA; abundance: NA; CDR3aa: CASSNQAHQREQYF; CDR3nt: TGTGCCAGCAGTAACCAGGCCCATCAACGCGAGCAGTACTTC
v_gene: TRBV27; j_gene: TRBJ2-7; d_gene: TRBD2; abundance: NA; CDR3aa: CASRRGGDYEQYF; CDR3nt: TGTGCCAGCAGACGGGGGGGAGACTACGAGCAGTACTTC
v_gene: TRBV12-3/TRBV12-4; j_gene: TRBJ2-5; d_gene: NA; abundance: few; CDR3aa: CASSLRPQGEETQYF; CDR3nt: TGTGCCAGCAGTTTACGACCACAGGGCGAAGAGACCCAGTACTTC
v_gene: TRBV5-4; j_gene: TRBJ2-3; d_gene: NA; abundance: NA; CDR3aa: CASSGRDSPPDTQYF; CDR3nt: TGTGCCAGCAGCGGCCGGGACTCTCCCCCAGATACGCAGTATTTT
v_gene: TRBV28; j_gene: TRBJ1-4; d_gene: NA; abundance: few; CDR3aa: CASNFLGVNEKLFF; CDR3nt: TGTGCCAGCAATTTTCTTGGGGTGAATGAAAAACTGTTTTTT
v_gene: TRBV6-6; j_gene: TRBJ1-6; d_gene: NA; abundance: NA; CDR3aa: CASSPARSSPLHF; CDR3nt: TGTGCCAGCAGCCCGGCTCGTAGTTCACCCCTCCACTTT
v_gene: TRBV6-6; j_gene: TRBJ2-2; d_gene: NA; abundance: NA; CDR3aa: CASTPNGGPNTGELFF; CDR3nt: TGTGCCAGCACCCCCAACGGGGGCCCGAACACCGGGGAGCTGTTTTTT
v_gene: TRBV12-3/TRBV12-4; j_gene: TRBJ1-1; d_gene: NA; abundance: many; CDR3aa: CASSLERGLRGAFF; CDR3nt: TGTGCCAGCAGTTTAGAGCGGGGGCTGAGAGGAGCTTTCTTT
v_gene: TRBV7-6; j_gene: TRBJ1-4; d_gene: TRBD1; abundance: NA; CDR3aa: CASSFGTVGEKLFF; CDR3nt: TGTGCCAGCAGCTTTGGGACAGTGGGAGAAAAACTGTTTTTT
v_gene: TRBV25-1; j_gene: TRBJ2-2; d_gene: NA; abundance: NA; CDR3aa: CASSIRNTGELFF; CDR3nt: TGTGCCAGCAGTATTCGAAACACCGGGGAGCTGTTTTTT
v_gene: TRBV12-3/TRBV12-4; j_gene: TRBJ2-2; d_gene: NA; abundance: few; CDR3aa: CASSFWSTANTGELFF; CDR3nt: TGTGCCAGCAGTTTTTGGAGCACAGCAAACACCGGGGAGCTGTTTTTT
v_gene: TRBV5-4; j_gene: TRBJ2-1; d_gene: TRBD2; abundance: few; CDR3aa: CASSFSGGARQFF; CDR3nt: TGTGCCAGCAGCTTTAGCGGGGGGGCCCGTCAGTTCTTC
v_gene: TRBV7-9; j_gene: TRBJ1-1; d_gene: NA; abundance: many; CDR3aa: CASSSMYTEAFF; CDR3nt: TGTGCCAGCAGTTCCATGTACACTGAAGCTTTCTTT
v_gene: TRBV10-3; j_gene: TRBJ1-1; d_gene: TRBD1; abundance: few; CDR3aa: CAISESRPDRGNTEAFF; CDR3nt: TGTGCCATCAGTGAGTCGAGGCCGGACAGGGGGAACACTGAAGCTTTCTTT
v_gene: TRBV6-6; j_gene: TRBJ2-7; d_gene: TRBD1; abundance: many; CDR3aa: CASSYSTGGYEQYF; CDR3nt: TGTGCCAGCAGTTACTCAACAGGGGGCTACGAGCAGTACTTC
v_gene: TRBV7-6; j_gene: TRBJ1-1; d_gene: NA; abundance: few; CDR3aa: CASRSDSFTEAFF; CDR3nt: TGTGCCAGCAGAAGTGACAGTTTCACTGAAGCTTTCTTT
v_gene: TRBV7-9; j_gene: TRBJ1-6; d_gene: TRBD1; abundance: NA; CDR3aa: CASTLGGNSPLHF; CDR3nt: TGTGCCAGCACCCTAGGGGGCAATTCACCCCTCCACTTT
v_gene: TRBV2; j_gene: TRBJ2-7; d_gene: NA; abundance: NA; CDR3aa: CASSGGSPAQEQYF; CDR3nt: TGTGCCAGCAGTGGCGGAAGTCCAGCTCAAGAGCAGTACTTC
v_gene: TRBV7-3; j_gene: TRBJ2-1; d_gene: NA; abundance: few; CDR3aa: CASSTNTENNEQFF; CDR3nt: TGTGCCAGCAGCACAAACACTGAGAACAATGAGCAGTTCTTC
v_gene: TRBV20-1; j_gene: TRBJ2-5; d_gene: NA; abundance: NA; CDR3aa: CSASSGLQETQYF; CDR3nt: TGCAGTGCTAGCTCCGGGCTGCAAGAGACCCAGTACTTC
v_gene: TRBV20-1; j_gene: TRBJ2-3; d_gene: NA; abundance: NA; CDR3aa: CSALYGGLSYRDTQYF; CDR3nt: TGCAGTGCCCTCTACGGGGGGCTATCATATCGGGATACGCAGTATTTT
v_gene: TRBV12-3/TRBV12-4; j_gene: TRBJ1-1; d_gene: NA; abundance: NA; CDR3aa: CASTNGGLNTEAFF; CDR3nt: TGTGCCAGCACCAACGGAGGCCTGAACACTGAAGCTTTCTTT
v_gene: TRBV4-2; j_gene: TRBJ1-1; d_gene: NA; abundance: few; CDR3aa: CASSQVDSTEAFF; CDR3nt: TGTGCCAGCAGCCAAGTGGACAGCACTGAAGCTTTCTTT
v_gene: TRBV7-9; j_gene: TRBJ1-4; d_gene: TRBD1; abundance: few; CDR3aa: CASSSTGTGSEKLFF; CDR3nt: TGTGCCAGCAGCAGCACCGGGACAGGGTCTGAAAAACTGTTTTTT
v_gene: TRBV5-4; j_gene: TRBJ1-1; d_gene: NA; abundance: many; CDR3aa: CASSRGIVGTEAFF; CDR3nt: TGTGCCAGCAGCCGAGGTATCGTGGGAACTGAAGCTTTCTTT
v_gene: TRBV12-3/TRBV12-4; j_gene: TRBJ1-2; d_gene: NA; abundance: NA; CDR3aa: CASSLGHGAYGYTF; CDR3nt: TGTGCCAGCAGTTTAGGGCACGGGGCCTATGGCTACACCTTC
v_gene: TRBV7-6; j_gene: TRBJ2-5; d_gene: NA; abundance: many; CDR3aa: CASSLSQMDETQYF; CDR3nt: TGTGCCAGCAGCTTGTCCCAGATGGACGAGACCCAGTACTTC
v_gene: TRBV7-3; j_gene: TRBJ2-3; d_gene: TRBD2; abundance: many; CDR3aa: CASSAGLANTDTQYF; CDR3nt: TGTGCCAGCAGCGCGGGACTAGCGAACACAGATACGCAGTATTTT
v_gene: TRBV5-1; j_gene: TRBJ2-7; d_gene: TRBD1; abundance: many; CDR3aa: CASSLMGYRGDEQYF; CDR3nt: TGCGCCAGCAGCCTAATGGGATACAGGGGCGACGAGCAGTACTTC
v_gene: TRBV7-8; j_gene: TRBJ1-1; d_gene: NA; abundance: NA; CDR3aa: CASSLPSGRENTEAFF; CDR3nt: TGTGCCAGCAGCTTACCCTCGGGGAGGGAGAACACTGAAGCTTTCTTT
v_gene: TRBV18; j_gene: TRBJ2-1; d_gene: TRBD1; abundance: NA; CDR3aa: CASGGQGDYNEQFF; CDR3nt: TGTGCCAGCGGAGGACAGGGAGACTACAATGAGCAGTTCTTC
v_gene: TRBV28; j_gene: TRBJ1-1; d_gene: TRBD1; abundance: NA; CDR3aa: CASALEGALASTEAFF; CDR3nt: TGTGCCAGCGCCCTAGAGGGGGCTCTGGCGTCCACTGAAGCTTTCTTT
v_gene: TRBV29-1; j_gene: TRBJ1-2; d_gene: NA; abundance: NA; CDR3aa: CSVEAAGNYGYTF; CDR3nt: TGCAGCGTTGAGGCTGCAGGGAACTATGGCTACACCTTC
v_gene: TRBV4-1; j_gene: TRBJ1-1; d_gene: NA; abundance: few; CDR3aa: CASSHYHTAGTEAFF; CDR3nt: TGCGCCAGCAGTCACTACCACACCGCCGGCACTGAAGCTTTCTTT
v_gene: TRBV24-1; j_gene: TRBJ2-2; d_gene: NA; abundance: NA; CDR3aa: CATSDSGRLGNTGELFF; CDR3nt: TGTGCCACCAGTGATTCGGGAAGGTTAGGGAACACCGGGGAGCTGTTTTTT
v_gene: TRBV14; j_gene: TRBJ2-2; d_gene: NA; abundance: few; CDR3aa: CASSQAQSGELFF; CDR3nt: TGTGCCAGCAGCCAAGCCCAGAGCGGGGAGCTGTTTTTT
v_gene: TRBV29-1; j_gene: TRBJ2-7; d_gene: NA; abundance: NA; CDR3aa: CSVRASSSYEQYF; CDR3nt: TGCAGCGTAAGGGCCTCAAGCTCCTACGAGCAGTACTTC
v_gene: TRBV27; j_gene: TRBJ2-1; d_gene: NA; abundance: few; CDR3aa: CASSPTAPTGEEQFF; CDR3nt: TGTGCCAGCAGTCCTACGGCCCCGACGGGAGAGGAGCAGTTCTTC
v_gene: TRBV6-5; j_gene: TRBJ1-1; d_gene: NA; abundance: NA; CDR3aa: CASSYGLRSEAFF; CDR3nt: TGTGCCAGCAGTTACGGGCTTAGAAGTGAAGCTTTCTTT
v_gene: TRBV28; j_gene: TRBJ1-2; d_gene: NA; abundance: NA; CDR3aa: CASSTPIKLGRAGYGYTF; CDR3nt: TGTGCCAGCAGTACACCCATAAAGCTAGGTAGGGCAGGCTATGGCTACACCTTC
v_gene: TRBV7-2; j_gene: TRBJ2-3; d_gene: TRBD2; abundance: many; CDR3aa: CASSSLAGAGTDTQYF; CDR3nt: TGTGCCAGCAGCTCCCTAGCGGGGGCCGGCACAGATACGCAGTATTTT
v_gene: TRBV6-6; j_gene: TRBJ2-1; d_gene: NA; abundance: NA; CDR3aa: CASSYSVGYNEQFF; CDR3nt: TGTGCCAGCAGTTACTCGGTGGGGTACAATGAGCAGTTCTTC
v_gene: TRBV19; j_gene: TRBJ2-7; d_gene: NA; abundance: NA; CDR3aa: CASSTQGRIDEQYF; CDR3nt: TGTGCCAGTAGTACACAGGGGAGGATCGACGAGCAGTACTTC